This TCR beta chain was observed in a study of T cell repertoires in cytomegalovirus infection. About the research overall: It was recently identified HLA-C-restricted and well-studied HLA-B-restricted CMV epitopes that the study used. Public TCR beta signatures were indicative of both CMV infection and a matching HLA type.

Comments on this clonotype: Its antigen remains unknown.

Study results and caveats: Summed public TCR beta family frequency identified CMV carriers bearing the relevant HLA. Predominance within the ex vivo response was attributable to HLA-C-restricted CMV-specific TCR beta clonotypes.

TCRdb re-derived calls from the reads in MiXCR, one entry per CDR3 protein. The sample carries roughly 500,000 distinct CDR3 sequences, around 30% recorded once. V trimming: 3 bases; J trimming: 0 bases; junction bases outside the gene matches: 5. Germline V CDR1 and CDR2: SNHLY, FYNNEI. The CDR3 has 15 residues. The sample consisted of cultured PBMCs, taken from culture after CMV antigen stimulation. The chain has TRBV2 and TRBJ2-7; 7 positions agree with TRBD2. The clonotype originates from a human donor in good health (CMV status not recorded). Some clones in this sample may be carry-over from other donors' samples. The CDR3 here is CASSDSGGSSYEQYF. CDR3 nucleotides: TGTGCCAGCAGTGATAGCGGCGGGAGCTCCTACGAGCAGTACTTC.